This TCR beta chain was sequenced in a study of blood T cell repertoires in COVID-19. Study overall: The cDNA or gDNA used as material had been derived from T cells, B-cell-depleted T cells, or PBMCs.

This table comes from immunoSEQ multiplex PCR, and its TCRdb copy is limited to in-frame clones, with some not included. The sample comprises some 290,000 clones, approximately 90% of which are singletons, and 2% to 2.5% rests with the top ten. Germline values: CDR1 KGHSH, CDR2 LQKENI. This CDR3 contains 15 residues. Between the trimmed V and J ends, which lost 3 bases and 4 bases, there was a span of 13 bases. The source material was peripheral blood. The V and J genes are TRBV18 and TRBJ1-5, with a weak D call TRBD1 (5 bases). The clonotype was recovered from a woman between 45 and 60 years old who had recovered from COVID-19. In DNA, the CDR3 is TGTGCCAGCTCACCCCAATCAGGGAGGAATCAGCCCCAGCATTTT. Amino acid sequence: CASSPQSGRNQPQHF. The full variable domain, with the rest looked up from reference TRBV18 and TRBJ1-5, is NAGVMQNPRHLVRRRGQEARLRCSPMKGHSHVYWYRQLPEEGLKFMVYLQKENIIDESGMPKERFSAEFPKEGPSILRIQQVVRGDSAAYFCASSPQSGRNQPQHFGDGTRLSIL.